This T cell receptor beta chain was sequenced in a study of blood T cell repertoires in COVID-19. From germline, CDR1 is LGHNA and CDR2 YSLEER. V dropped 0 bases and J dropped 7; count of bases not matched to a gene: 0. This CDR3 is 14 amino acids long. Measured with immunoSEQ multiplex PCR; TCRdb has only the in-frame clones, and not every one. In the table there are fewer than 150,000 clones, approximately 85% of which are singletons. This sequence joins TRBV4-3 and TRBJ1-6; 7 nucleotides align to TRBD1. This TCR was sampled from a human donor in a cohort sampled during active COVID-19. The sample consisted of peripheral blood. DNA for the CDR3: TGCGCCAGCAGCCAAGACAGGGGGAATTCACCCCTCCACTTT. Amino acid sequence: CASSQDRGNSPLHF.